This T cell receptor beta chain appears in the sequencing data of a study of blood T cell repertoires in COVID-19. Background on the study: COVID-19 samples, acute and convalescent, were from the United States, Italy and Spain. T cells, B-cell-depleted T cells, or PBMCs provided the cDNA or gDNA that served as material.

Per the original data handling: Counts of nucleated cells, estimated from reference gene primer amplification, were obtained. Here immunoSEQ multiplex PCR was the method, and the copy in TCRdb shows in-frame clones only, minus some. Clonal size and the V and J genes are those of that table, whereas D and trimming came from the DNA. The data contain 140,000 or so clones, 87% of them seen just once; the ten biggest clones take up over 0.85%. This CDR3 region has 17 residues. The V and J ends lost 5 bases and 4 bases, in that order; junction bases with no gene match: 9. Germline V gene data show CDR1 as SGDLS and CDR2 as YYNGEE.

The sequence derives from a woman aged 45-65 years with acute or convalescent COVID-19. This chain joins TRBV9 and TRBJ2-2; 12 positions agree with TRBD2. Source material: peripheral blood. This CDR3 is CASRRASGGAGTGELFF. In DNA, the CDR3 is TGTGCCAGCAGGAGGGCTAGCGGGGGGGCCGGCACCGGGGAGCTGTTTTTT.